The 21 T cell receptor beta chains below all came from one sample that was sequenced in a study of cytomegalovirus exposure and HLA in healthy donors. PCR involved 60 Vbeta and 13 Jbeta primers. TCRdb's table, derived via immunoSEQ multiplex PCR, lists solely in-frame clones and lacks some. The top ten clones hold 0.2% to 0.25% of a sample with around 120,000 clones, 80% of them seen once. What was sequenced was PBMCs. The receptors here all came from a man between 50 and 59 years old in good health and CMV-seronegative.

This chain links TRBV11-2 with TRBJ1-1; TRBD1 agrees at 9 bases. Germline trimming cut 7 bases from V and 4 bases from J; bases unmatched to any gene: 10. CDR3 size: 15 residues. The germline gives CDR1 SGHAT, CDR2 FQNNGV. The CDR3 protein is CASMLTGGYRTEAFF. CDR3 DNA: TGTGCCAGCATGTTGACAGGGGGTTATCGCACTGAAGCTTTCTTT.

CDR3 DNA: TGTGCCAGCAGCCAGAGGGTCGGCGAGCAGTACTTC. Protein product: CASSQRVGEQYF. The gene calls are TRBV5-8 and TRBJ2-7; possibly TRBD2 for D (5 bases). Germline V CDR1 and CDR2: SGHTS, YDEGEE. CDR3 size: 12 residues. Trimming shortened V by 4 bases and J by 6 bases, and 11 bases separated the two germline ends.

The rearrangement links TRBV7-2 to TRBJ2-2, with D maybe TRBD2 (5 bases). The CDR3 loop spans 16 amino acids. Trimming took off 5 bases at V and 4 bases at J, with 17 bases between the two ends. The germline CDR1 and CDR2 sequences are SGHTA and FQGNSA. CDR3 sequence (DNA): TGTGCCAGCAGCCCCACTAGGACGGCGGGCACCGGGGAGCTGTTTTTT. Its protein is CASSPTRTAGTGELFF.

The chain uses TRBV7-2 and TRBJ1-5, with unresolved D. The CDR3 length is 13 residues. Trimming cost V 5 bases and J 7 bases, with 12 bases left between them. Germline CDR1 and CDR2: SGHTA and FQGNSA. CDR3 amino acids: CASSDGPGQPQHF. In nucleotides, the CDR3 is TGTGCCAGCAGCGACGGCCCGGGGCAGCCCCAGCATTTT.

The chain carries TRBV7-9 and TRBJ1-3; D is possibly TRBD1 (6 bases). The germline V gene has CDR1 SEHNR and CDR2 FQNEAQ (reference sequence). Deletions cut 6 bases from V and 1 base from J, with 10 bases between. The CDR3 covers 14 residues. DNA for the CDR3: TGTGCCAGCAGTCATGACAGGTCTGGAAACACCATATATTTT. Amino acids: CASSHDRSGNTIYF.

This chain links TRBV7-2 with TRBJ1-2; 9 nucleotides line up with TRBD1. Germline-derived CDR1 and CDR2 are SGHTA and FQGNSA. The J segment lost 6 bases and the V segment lost 4 bases, leaving 9 bases of the junction unmatched. CDR3 length: 15 amino acids. CDR3 residues: CASSSPGQGDHGYTF. DNA for the CDR3: TGTGCCAGCAGCTCCCCGGGACAGGGTGATCATGGCTACACCTTC.

This chain's CDR3 is CASSLDRAAGAGQFF. CDR3 DNA: TGTGCCAGCAGCTTAGATCGGGCGGCGGGAGCGGGGCAGTTCTTC. The rearrangement joins TRBV11-2 to TRBJ2-1, with 7 nucleotides matching TRBD2. V shed 0 bases and J 12 bases; nucleotides not matched to a gene: 11. The germline V gene encodes CDR1 SGHAT and CDR2 FQNNGV. This CDR3 contains 15 residues. The full variable domain, completed using reference TRBV11-2 and TRBJ2-1, is EAGVAQSPRYKIIEKRQSVAFWCNPISGHATLYWYQQILGQGPKLLIQFQNNGVVDDSQLPKDRFSAERLKGVDSTLKIQPAKLEDSAVYLCASSLDRAAGAGQFFGPGTRLTVL.

The rearrangement uses TRBV29-1 and TRBJ2-5, with TRBD2 identical over 7 bases. The CDR3 has 18 amino acids. Trimming at V came to 4 bases and at J to 2 bases, leaving 19 bases not matched to a gene. Germline V gives CDR1 SQVTM, CDR2 ANQGSEA. The CDR3 DNA sequence: TGCAGCGTTGGCGTCCATGGCGGGAGCTTCCGAAGTCAAGAGACCCAGTACTTC. It encodes CSVGVHGGSFRSQETQYF.

The chain employs TRBV7-2 and TRBJ2-5; D is possibly TRBD1 (6 bases). The CDR3 runs to 14 residues. Trimming shortened V by 5 bases and J by 10 bases, and 20 bases separated the two germline ends. Germline V gene data show CDR1 as SGHTA and CDR2 as FQGNSA. CDR3 nucleotide sequence: TGTGCCAGCAGCGCCCGGACAGCCAAGGTGGGCCAGTACTTC. As protein: CASSARTAKVGQYF. Based on the CDR3 plus reference TRBV7-2 and TRBJ2-5, the full variable domain is GAGVSQSPSNKVTEKGKDVELRCDPISGHTALYWYRQSLGQGLEFLIYFQGNSAPDKSGLPSDRFSAERTGGSVSTLTIQRTQQEDSAVYLCASSARTAKVGQYFGPGTRLLVL.

Note on this clone: Other DNA sequences of this sample code for an identical CDR3. The V call is TRBV5-1, the J call TRBJ2-3; 9 bases map to TRBD2. V was clipped by 1 base and J by 3 bases; unmatched bases: 6. The CDR3 length is 16 residues. Germline CDR1 reads SGHRS; CDR2 reads YFSETQ. The DNA for the CDR3 is TGCGCCAGCAGCTTGTTAGGCGGGGGGGCGACAGATACGCAGTATTTT. Translation gives CASSLLGGGATDTQYF.

The rearrangement uses TRBV18 and TRBJ1-6; unclear D gene. Germline CDR1 and CDR2: KGHSH and LQKENI. The CDR3 runs to 16 residues. The V gene lost 6 bases and the J gene lost 0 bases, with 12 bases spanning the gap. Here the CDR3 reads CASSLTSSSYNSPLHF. The DNA for the CDR3 is TGTGCCAGCTCGCTCACATCAAGCTCCTATAATTCACCCCTCCACTTT.

On this clone itself: Other DNA sequences from this sample encode an identical CDR3 as well. V gene TRBV20-1 combines with J gene TRBJ1-1; D is unresolved. Germline V gene data show CDR1 as DFQATT and CDR2 as SNEGSKA (reference sequence). CDR3 size: 11 residues. The germline V and J ends were trimmed by 6 bases and 1 base, with 6 bases remaining between them. CDR3 sequence: CSAPGNTEAFF. The DNA of the CDR3 is TGCAGTGCCCCAGGGAACACTGAAGCTTTCTTT.

J is TRBJ2-2 and V is TRBV7-2; D is possibly TRBD2 (6 bases). Germline CDR1 and CDR2: SGHTA and FQGNSA. The CDR3 is 17 amino acids. V lost 5 bases to trimming and J lost 5 bases, with 21 bases between them. The CDR3 loop reads CASSPLRTGVGTGELFF. The CDR3 bases are TGTGCCAGCAGCCCCCTAAGGACGGGAGTCGGTACCGGGGAGCTGTTTTTT.

V gene TRBV9 combines with J gene TRBJ2-1, with 8 bases that match TRBD2. Looked up from germline, CDR1 is SGDLS and CDR2 is YYNGEE. Trimming cost V 0 bases and J 6 bases; bases outside gene matches: 2. The CDR3 runs 14 residues. CDR3 DNA: TGTGCCAGCAGCGTAGGACTAGCGATCAATGAGCAGTTCTTC. Protein product: CASSVGLAINEQFF.

This chain links TRBV6-1 with TRBJ2-5; TRBD1 is a possible D gene (6 bases). From germline, CDR1 is MNHNS and CDR2 SASEGT. Trimming pared 10 bases from V and 5 bases from J, leaving 11 bases between. The CDR3 totals 11 residues. The CDR3 here is CATRQAETQYF. The CDR3 DNA is TGTGCCACCCGACAGGCGGAGACCCAGTACTTC.

The rearrangement uses TRBV4-3 and TRBJ2-2; the D gene is possibly TRBD2 (6 bases). The ends were cut back, 1 base at V and 1 base at J, with 7 bases in the middle. CDR1 and CDR2 from the germline V gene are LGHNA and YSLEER. The length of the CDR3 is 15 residues. This CDR3 reads CASSQAGLNTGELFF. The CDR3 region has the DNA TGCGCCAGCAGCCAAGCGGGACTGAACACCGGGGAGCTGTTTTTT.

The sample holds a few counts of this clone. This rearrangement joins TRBV25-1 to TRBJ1-1, with TRBD1 matching over 9 bases. V gave up 1 base and J gave up 6 bases; unmatched junction bases: 3. Germline CDR1 MGHDK, CDR2 SYGVNS. There are 14 residues in the CDR3. DNA of the CDR3: TGTGCCAGCAGTGAATGGGACAGGGACCCTGAAGCTTTCTTT. This translates into CASSEWDRDPEAFF.

This clone was counted a few times. The chain combines TRBV19 with TRBJ2-7, with D maybe TRBD1 (6 bases). The CDR3 extends over 16 amino acids. Trimming stripped 3 bases from V and 2 bases from J, with 17 bases between. Per the germline V gene, CDR1 is LNHDA and CDR2 is SQIVND (reference sequence). CDR3 residues: CASSMVGQRITYEQYF. CDR3 in DNA: TGTGCCAGTAGTATGGTTGGACAGCGGATCACCTACGAGCAGTACTTC.

The chain couples TRBV13 to TRBJ2-7, with a tentative D call TRBD1 (5 bases). The CDR3 runs 16 residues. Germline CDR1 is PRHDT and CDR2 is FYEKMQ (reference sequence). Trimming removed 5 bases at V and 3 bases at J, with 20 bases between. In DNA form, the CDR3 reads TGTGCCAGCAGCCTAGACCTATCTAGGGGCGGCTACGAGCAGTACTTC. Its protein is CASSLDLSRGGYEQYF.

This clone showed up just a few times. The chain uses TRBV12-2 and TRBJ2-7; no DNA check was done on the table's D call, TRBD1. TRBV12-2 is an annotated pseudogene. The length of the CDR3 is 15 residues. In nucleotides, the CDR3 is TGTGCAAGTCGCTTAGGGGGCAGAATTACCTACGAGCAGTACTTC. It is translated as CASRLGGRITYEQYF.

The rearrangement links TRBV5-1 to TRBJ2-7, with 7 bases identical to TRBD1. V lost 4 bases to trimming and J lost 6 bases; unmatched junction nucleotides: 4. Germline lookup yields CDR1 SGHRS and CDR2 YFSETQ. The length of the CDR3 is 12 residues. CDR3 in DNA: TGCGCCAGCAGCCTCGACAGGGCCGAGCAGTACTTC. It yields the protein CASSLDRAEQYF.